The 17 T cell receptor beta chains in this list originate from one sample, sequenced in a study of OX40 agonist ivuxolimab in advanced cancers. Sequencing used immunoSEQ multiplex PCR; TCRdb keeps in-frame clones, though not all of them. The table has 95,000 to 100,000 clones, less than 95% seen once. The sample consisted of CD4+ or CD8+ T cells sorted from blood, taken in a trial of the OX40 agonist ivuxolimab. The receptors were sampled from an adult with an advanced solid tumor such as melanoma, head and neck, liver or kidney cancer.

The V and J genes are TRBV19 and TRBJ2-7; possible D gene TRBD2, 6 bases. Between the trimmed V and J ends, which lost 6 bases and 2 bases, there was a span of 11 bases. CDR1 and CDR2 (germline): LNHDA, SQIVND (reference sequence). This CDR3 spans 13 amino acids. CDR3: CASRPDYAYEQYF. CDR3 DNA: TGTGCCAGTAGACCGGACTACGCCTACGAGCAGTACTTC.

This clone has a single count. V gene TRBV20-1 combines with J gene TRBJ2-3, with unresolved D. Trimming removed 3 bases at V and 4 bases at J, with 5 bases between. Looked up from germline, CDR1 is DFQATT and CDR2 is SNEGSKA (reference sequence). The CDR3 loop spans 11 amino acids. CDR3 loop: CSASLPDTQYF. The CDR3 nucleotides read TGCAGTGCTAGCCTTCCAGATACGCAGTATTTT.

This rearrangement joins TRBV7-9 to TRBJ2-7; 9 nucleotides match TRBD1. V was clipped by 2 bases and J by 2 bases; unmatched bases: 7. The CDR3 runs to 16 residues. CDR1 SEHNR and CDR2 FQNEAQ come from the germline V gene (reference sequence). CDR3 DNA sequence: TGTGCCAGCAGCTTACCGACAGGGGGAACTGCCTACGAGCAGTACTTC. Encoded protein: CASSLPTGGTAYEQYF.

The V gene is TRBV30, the J gene TRBJ2-7, with D perhaps matching TRBD2 (5 bases). Germline CDR1 GTSNPN, CDR2 SVGIG (reference sequence). Trimming left V 0 bases short and J 5 bases short, with 14 bases between. CDR3 length: 14 amino acids. DNA for the CDR3: TGTGCCTGGAGTGTATACAGCGGTGACCACGAGCAGTACTTC. It specifies CAWSVYSGDHEQYF. Using reference TRBV30 and TRBJ2-7 for the parts outside the CDR3, the full variable domain is SQTIHQWPATLVQPVGSPLSLECTVEGTSNPNLYWYRQAAGRGLQLLFYSVGIGQISSEVPQNLSASRPQDRQFILSSKKLLLSDSGFYLCAWSVYSGDHEQYFGPGTRLTVT.

V is TRBV6-6 and J is TRBJ2-2, with a weak D call TRBD1 (5 bases). This CDR3 spans 14 amino acids. Trimming stripped 7 bases from V and 3 bases from J, with 12 bases between. Germline assignment: CDR1 MNHNY and CDR2 SVGAGI (reference sequence). The CDR3 DNA reads as TGTGCCAGCAACCCCTTAGGGGACACCGGGGAGCTGTTTTTT. It encodes CASNPLGDTGELFF.

V usage is TRBV4-1 and J usage is TRBJ2-3, with 10 bases identical to TRBD2. CDR1 and CDR2 (germline): MGHRA, YSYEKL. CDR3 length: 16 residues. Trimming removed 1 base from V and 5 bases from J; junction bases left unmatched: 6. The CDR3 DNA follows: TGCGCCAGCAGCCAAGTACTGGCTAGCGGGGGAGATACGCAGTATTTT. It is translated as CASSQVLASGGDTQYF.

The rearrangement joins TRBV11-3 to TRBJ1-2; tentatively, D is TRBD1 (6 bases). The germline V gene encodes CDR1 SGHNT and CDR2 YENEEA. Trimming stripped 5 bases from V and 4 bases from J, with 11 bases between. This CDR3 is 13 amino acids long. The CDR3 loop is CASSRGHFYGYTF. The CDR3 DNA reads as TGTGCCAGCAGCCGGGGACATTTCTATGGCTACACCTTC.

The chain employs TRBV28 and TRBJ2-3; TRBD2 is a possible D gene (6 bases). V lost 2 bases and J 4 bases, leaving 25 bases between the germline ends. CDR1 is MDHEN, CDR2 SYDVKM, per germline. The CDR3 consists of 19 residues. This CDR3 is CASSLMRLRGRRGADTQYF. CDR3 coding DNA: TGTGCCAGCAGTTTAATGAGACTGCGCGGAAGGCGGGGTGCAGATACGCAGTATTTT.

This clone came up a few times. CDR3 bases: TGTGCCATCAGTGAGCCGGATCGGGGGGGAAACATTCAGTACTTC. Translating it yields CAISEPDRGGNIQYF. The V call is TRBV10-3, the J call TRBJ2-4; 8 nucleotides align to TRBD2. Per germline, CDR1 ENHRY and CDR2 SYGVKD. This CDR3 has 15 amino acids. With 2 bases clipped from V and 6 bases from J, the junction kept 6 bases outside the gene matches.

This chain uses TRBV5-8 with TRBJ1-2; D not resolved. V was cut by 4 bases and J by 4 bases, with 8 bases left in between. The CDR3 runs to 12 residues. Germline V gene lookup returns CDR1 SGHTS and CDR2 YDEGEE. The CDR3 loop is CASSRSTYGYTF. In DNA form, the CDR3 reads TGTGCCAGCAGCCGGTCGACCTATGGCTACACCTTC.

The chain joins TRBV5-1 to TRBJ2-7; D is perhaps TRBD1 (6 bases). The length of the CDR3 is 15 residues. CDR1 is SGHRS and CDR2 is YFSETQ in the germline V gene. V lost 1 base and J lost 2, with 13 bases in between. This CDR3 reads CASSLIPGEPYEQYF. CDR3 in DNA: TGCGCCAGCAGCTTGATTCCAGGGGAACCCTACGAGCAGTACTTC.

The chain links TRBV28 to TRBJ1-1; D possibly corresponds to TRBD1 (5 bases). The V end was cut by 7 bases, the J end by 7 bases, with 16 bases between. This CDR3 has 13 amino acids. Germline CDR1 and CDR2: MDHEN and SYDVKM. The CDR3: CASTYGDGNEAFF. In DNA, the CDR3 is TGTGCCAGCACTTATGGGGACGGTAATGAAGCTTTCTTT.

This chain uses TRBV4-2 with TRBJ2-5; 14 positions match TRBD2. There are 17 residues in the CDR3. Germline values: CDR1 LGHNA, CDR2 YNFKEQ. Unmatched junction bases numbered 5, after V lost 4 bases and J lost 1 base. CDR3 residues: CASSPQGTSGGQETQYF. The CDR3 region has the DNA TGTGCCAGCAGCCCCCAAGGGACTAGCGGGGGCCAAGAGACCCAGTACTTC.

The V call is TRBV6-7, the J call TRBJ2-7; 9 bases fit TRBD1. TRBV6-7 is an ORF for which the function is uncertain. The J segment lost 4 bases and the V segment lost 5 bases, leaving 6 bases of the junction unmatched. The CDR3 consists of 14 residues. The CDR3 reads CASSPRGTGYEQYF. CDR3 coding DNA: TGTGCCAGCAGTCCCCGAGGGACAGGGTACGAGCAGTACTTC.

This clone was picked up one time. The CDR3: CASSQVGGSRGYTF. DNA for the CDR3: TGCGCCAGCAGCCAAGTGGGTGGGTCTCGAGGCTACACCTTC. J is TRBJ1-2 and V is TRBV4-1; unclear D gene. The CDR3 length is 14 residues. Trimming removed 1 base from V and 8 bases from J, with 14 bases in between. Germline CDR1 MGHRA, CDR2 YSYEKL.

V gene TRBV2 combines with J gene TRBJ2-7; 12 nucleotides agree with TRBD2. The CDR3 is 18 amino acids. CDR1 SNHLY and CDR2 FYNNEI come from the germline V gene. The J segment lost 1 base and the V segment lost 5 bases, leaving 12 bases of the junction unmatched. In DNA form, the CDR3 reads TGTGCCAGCAGTCTTCGACTAGCGGGAGTTGGTAAATCCTACGAGCAGTACTTC. It is translated as CASSLRLAGVGKSYEQYF.

V is TRBV30 and J is TRBJ1-5; TRBD1 might be the D (5 bases). The CDR3 has 14 residues. V lost 2 bases and J 4 bases, leaving 12 bases between the germline ends. Germline V gene lookup returns CDR1 GTSNPN and CDR2 SVGIG (reference sequence). The CDR3 nucleotides read TGTGCCTGGAGTCCCCGACAGTTAAATCAGCCCCAGCATTTT. Its protein product is CAWSPRQLNQPQHF.